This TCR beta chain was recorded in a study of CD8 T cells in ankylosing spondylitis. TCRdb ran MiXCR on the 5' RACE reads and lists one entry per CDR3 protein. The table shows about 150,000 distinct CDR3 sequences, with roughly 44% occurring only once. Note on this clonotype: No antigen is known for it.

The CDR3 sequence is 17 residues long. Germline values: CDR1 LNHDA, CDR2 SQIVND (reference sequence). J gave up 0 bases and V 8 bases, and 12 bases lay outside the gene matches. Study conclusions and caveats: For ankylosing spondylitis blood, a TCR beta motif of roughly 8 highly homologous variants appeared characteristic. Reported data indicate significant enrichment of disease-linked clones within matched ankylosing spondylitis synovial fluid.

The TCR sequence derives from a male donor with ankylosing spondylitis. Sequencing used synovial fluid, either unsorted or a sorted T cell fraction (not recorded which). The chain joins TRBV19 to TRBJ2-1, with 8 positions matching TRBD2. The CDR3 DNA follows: TGTGCCAGTGCAAATAACCTAGCGGGCCGCTCCTACAATGAGCAGTTCTTC. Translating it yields CASANNLAGRSYNEQFF.